The 20 T cell receptor beta chains below come from one sample, sequenced in a study of control samples from healthy donors and cancer patients. Measured with immunoSEQ multiplex PCR; TCRdb has only the in-frame clones, and not every one. This sample carries about 57,000 clones, around 95% of them seen once, and the ten largest clones take almost 4%. Sequenced input: blood. The receptors originated from a man aged 25-45 years in good health.

This clone was counted once. This chain links TRBV30 with TRBJ1-5, with 10 bases matching TRBD1. The CDR3 spans 17 residues. V lost 2 bases and J lost 5; bases outside the gene matches: 12. Germline V gene sequence: CDR1 GTSNPN, CDR2 SVGIG (reference sequence). The CDR3 DNA reads TGTGCCTGGAGTCTTAGTTCTTGGACAGGGGGAGATCAGCCCCAGCATTTT. Amino acids: CAWSLSSWTGGDQPQHF.

The chain recombines TRBV7-6 with TRBJ1-5, with 8 bases fitting TRBD1. The germline CDR1 and CDR2 sequences are SGHVS and FNYEAQ. CDR3 length: 17 residues. The V and J ends lost 5 bases and 6 bases, in that order; junction bases with no gene match: 15. CDR3 nucleotides: TGTGCCAGCAGCGCGGCCCAGGGGGCTGGGTGGGGTCAGCCCCAGCATTTT. It translates to CASSAAQGAGWGQPQHF.

This rearrangement joins TRBV28 to TRBJ1-2; unclear D gene. Germline CDR1 reads MDHEN; CDR2 reads SYDVKM. The CDR3 length is 13 residues. V gave up 5 bases and J gave up 1 base, with 8 bases separating them. The CDR3: CASSKALNYGYTF. DNA for the CDR3: TGTGCCAGCAGTAAAGCGCTTAACTATGGCTACACCTTC.

DNA for the CDR3: TGTGCCAGCAGCTTAAATGGCGCGACAGGGCGGGAGACCCAGTACTTC. Translation gives CASSLNGATGRETQYF. V gene TRBV7-6 combines with J gene TRBJ2-5; 7 positions match TRBD1. Germline trimming cut 2 bases from V and 5 bases from J; bases unmatched to any gene: 11. The length of the CDR3 is 16 residues. Germline assignment: CDR1 SGHVS and CDR2 FNYEAQ.

This chain uses TRBV4-1 with TRBJ2-2; 13 bases fit TRBD2. Germline trimming cut 1 base from V and 7 bases from J; bases unmatched to any gene: 9. The CDR3 totals 18 residues. In germline, CDR1 is MGHRA, CDR2 YSYEKL. DNA for the CDR3: TGCGCCAGCAGCCAAGTAGCGGCGGGACTAGCGGGAATCGGGGAGCTGTTTTTT. It encodes CASSQVAAGLAGIGELFF.

The J gene is TRBJ2-1, the V gene TRBV3-1 (or the pseudogene TRBV3-2); 8 positions agree with TRBD2. Germline values: CDR1 LGHDT, CDR2 YNNKEL (reference sequence). V lost 2 bases, J lost 0 bases, and 6 bases stayed unmatched. The CDR3 sequence is 17 residues long. In DNA form, the CDR3 reads TGTGCCAGCAGCCAAATCTCTAGCGGGTCCTCCTACAATGAGCAGTTCTTC. Its translation: CASSQISSGSSYNEQFF.

This clone was found once. The genes are TRBV7-2 and TRBJ2-1; a possible D gene is TRBD2 (6 bases). Trimming cost V 4 bases and J 0 bases, with 10 bases left between them. The CDR3 contains 15 residues. Germline CDR1 reads SGHTA; CDR2 reads FQGNSA. The CDR3 here is CASSSAGSSYNEQFF. The CDR3 DNA sequence: TGTGCCAGCAGCTCTGCGGGGAGCTCCTACAATGAGCAGTTCTTC.

The chain has TRBV6-2 or TRBV6-3 and TRBJ2-7; D perhaps matches TRBD2 (5 bases). V shed 2 bases and J shed 1 base, with 9 bases lying between them. Per germline, CDR1 MNHEY and CDR2 SVGEGT. This CDR3 has 14 amino acids. CDR3 nucleotides: TGTGCCAGCAGTTACGGTCGGGGATCCTACGAGCAGTACTTC. Protein product: CASSYGRGSYEQYF.

This clone came up once. CDR3 DNA: TGTGCCAGCAGCGCCGGGACAGGGGAAGGGTCACCCCTCCACTTT. Translating it yields CASSAGTGEGSPLHF. The chain combines TRBV2 with TRBJ1-6; TRBD1 matches at 10 bases. V lost 6 bases to trimming and J lost 10 bases; unmatched junction nucleotides: 9. The CDR3 spans 15 residues. CDR1 is SNHLY, CDR2 FYNNEI, per germline.

The chain is built from TRBV9 and TRBJ2-5, with 7 bases fitting TRBD2. Germline CDR1 SGDLS, CDR2 YYNGEE. Unmatched junction bases numbered 3, after V lost 0 bases and J lost 1 base. This CDR3 is 15 amino acids long. The CDR3 bases are TGTGCCAGCAGCGTAGAGCGGGGCATCCAAGAGACCCAGTACTTC. Its translation: CASSVERGIQETQYF.

The chain combines TRBV6-5 with TRBJ2-1; 7 nucleotides agree with TRBD1. The CDR3 spans 15 residues. Germline lookup yields CDR1 MNHEY and CDR2 SVGAGI. After removal of 6 bases from V and 9 bases from J, the junction contained 14 bases not matched to a gene. The CDR3 nucleotides read TGTGCCAGCAGAGCGCTTACAGGGGTTTATTTTGAGCAGTTCTTC. As protein: CASRALTGVYFEQFF.

The rearrangement links TRBV2 to TRBJ2-7; 7 bases agree with TRBD1. The CDR3 covers 13 residues. Germline V lookup: CDR1 SNHLY, CDR2 FYNNEI. Trimming removed 6 bases from V and 3 bases from J; junction bases left unmatched: 5. The CDR3 region has the DNA TGTGCCAGCAGGGGGGACAGTTACTACGAGCAGTACTTC. Its translation: CASRGDSYYEQYF.

The chain combines TRBV30 with TRBJ1-2, with no clear D. V was shortened by 2 bases and J by 8 bases, with 15 bases between the two germline ends. Per the germline V gene, CDR1 is GTSNPN and CDR2 is SVGIG (reference sequence). The CDR3 totals 13 residues. The CDR3 coding sequence is TGTGCCTGGAGTTCCTCGGGAACCTCAGGCTACACCTTC. This translates into CAWSSSGTSGYTF.

This chain joins TRBV28 and TRBJ2-2, with D uncertain. Germline V CDR1 and CDR2: MDHEN, SYDVKM. Between the trimmed V and J ends, which lost 5 bases and 0 bases, there was a span of 10 bases. The CDR3 length is 15 residues. CDR3 nucleotides: TGTGCCAGCAGTACCCACGCTACGAACACCGGGGAGCTGTTTTTT. As protein: CASSTHATNTGELFF.

The V and J genes are TRBV7-2 and TRBJ2-7, with D maybe TRBD1 (5 bases). The CDR3 consists of 14 residues. CDR1 is SGHTA and CDR2 is FQGNSA in the germline V gene. Trimming stripped 7 bases from V and 0 bases from J, with 13 bases between. The CDR3 DNA sequence: TGTGCCAGCATCCTAGGGGCCGGCTCCTACGAGCAGTACTTC. Its protein product is CASILGAGSYEQYF.

The rearrangement links TRBV4-2 to TRBJ2-7; the D gene is possibly TRBD1 (5 bases). The V and J ends lost 2 bases and 5 bases respectively, with 16 bases between them. Germline V gene data show CDR1 as LGHNA and CDR2 as YNFKEQ. This CDR3 comprises 15 residues. The CDR3 loop reads CASSQNQGTSDEQYF. Here the CDR3 DNA reads TGTGCCAGCAGCCAAAACCAGGGTACATCCGACGAGCAGTACTTC.

The chain links TRBV28 to TRBJ1-1; 10 nucleotides align to TRBD1. CDR3 size: 17 residues. Germline CDR1 is MDHEN and CDR2 is SYDVKM. After removal of 2 bases from V and 3 bases from J, the junction contained 9 bases not matched to a gene. As DNA, the CDR3 is TGTGCCAGCAGTTTAGGACAGGGGGATTATTGGGACACTGAAGCTTTCTTT. This sequence encodes CASSLGQGDYWDTEAFF.

J is TRBJ2-1 and V is TRBV7-2; D is possibly TRBD2 (6 bases). This CDR3 region has 17 residues. CDR1 is SGHTA and CDR2 is FQGNSA in the germline V gene. Trimming stripped 6 bases from V and 5 bases from J, with 23 bases between. The CDR3 DNA reads TGTGCCAGCAGGGCCAAAGGTGTGCTCGGGGAGGACAATGAGCAGTTCTTC. It yields the protein CASRAKGVLGEDNEQFF.

The chain links TRBV7-2 to TRBJ2-2; 12 bases are shared with TRBD2. CDR3 size: 16 residues. Trimming took 1 base from V and 6 from J; bases not matched to a gene: 3. CDR1 SGHTA and CDR2 FQGNSA come from the germline V gene. DNA of the CDR3: TGTGCCAGCAGCTTAGATGCTAGCGGGGGGGCCGGGGAGCTGTTTTTT. Translating it yields CASSLDASGGAGELFF.

The chain links TRBV6-2 or TRBV6-3 to TRBJ2-7; possible D gene TRBD2, 6 bases. The CDR3 is 18 residues long. V shed 4 bases and J shed 3 bases, with 25 bases lying between them. Germline lookup yields CDR1 MNHEY and CDR2 SVGEGT. The CDR3 protein is CASSSRDSRERDYYEQYF. The CDR3 nucleotides read TGTGCCAGCAGTTCCCGGGACTCCCGAGAGAGAGACTACTACGAGCAGTACTTC.